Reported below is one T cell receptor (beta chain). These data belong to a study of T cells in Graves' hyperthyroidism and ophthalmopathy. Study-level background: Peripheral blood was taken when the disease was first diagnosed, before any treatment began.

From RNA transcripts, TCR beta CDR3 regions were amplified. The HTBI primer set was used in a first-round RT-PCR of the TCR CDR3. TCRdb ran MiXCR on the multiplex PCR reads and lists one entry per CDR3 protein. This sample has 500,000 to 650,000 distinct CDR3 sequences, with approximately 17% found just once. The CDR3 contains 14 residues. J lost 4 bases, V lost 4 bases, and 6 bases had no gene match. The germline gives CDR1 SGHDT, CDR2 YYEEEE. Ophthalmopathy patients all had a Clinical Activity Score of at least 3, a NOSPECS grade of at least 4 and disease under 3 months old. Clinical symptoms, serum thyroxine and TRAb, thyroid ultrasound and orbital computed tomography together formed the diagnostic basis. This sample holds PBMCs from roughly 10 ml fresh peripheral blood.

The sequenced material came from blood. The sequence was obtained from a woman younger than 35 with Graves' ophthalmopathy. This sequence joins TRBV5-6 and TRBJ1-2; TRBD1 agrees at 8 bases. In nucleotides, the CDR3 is TGTGCCAGCAGCCCACCCACAGGGGGCTATGGCTACACCTTC. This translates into CASSPPTGGYGYTF.